The clone carrying this T cell receptor beta chain has at least ten counts. Its antigen is still unknown. This sample stems from a study of T cells in Graves' hyperthyroidism and ophthalmopathy. Clinical symptoms, serum thyroxine and TRAb, thyroid ultrasound and orbital computed tomography were used for the diagnoses. Findings of the study overall: Using 13 V-J features, a model discriminated ophthalmopathy from stable hyperthyroidism.

From RNA transcripts, TCR beta CDR3 regions were amplified. First-round RT-PCR with HTBI primers amplified the TCR CDR3 region. TCRdb recomputed calls from the multiplex PCR reads with MiXCR, one row per CDR3 protein. The sample has 550,000 to 700,000 distinct CDR3 sequences, around 46% seen once. Germline CDR1 is MNHEY and CDR2 is SVGAGI. V was pared by 6 bases and J by 4 bases, with 12 bases between. The CDR3 is made up of 13 amino acids. This sequence was found in an adult woman with Graves' disease, either hyperthyroidism or ophthalmopathy (not recorded which). The sample consisted of peripheral blood or thyroid tissue (not recorded which). The V and J genes are TRBV6-5 and TRBJ1-1; TRBD1 might be the D (5 bases). The CDR3 nucleotides are TGTGCCAGCAGGGCCCAGGGCATCACTGAAGCTTTCTTT. Encoded protein: CASRAQGITEAFF.